Sequencing of this TCR beta chain was carried out in a study of cytomegalovirus exposure and HLA in healthy donors. Across the study: Early released data comprised around 79 million unique TCRs from HLA-typed donors.

Study conclusions and caveats: Some V segments, TRBV6-2 and TRBV6-3 among them, were indistinguishable and were therefore excluded. Within an earlier analysis, most TCR beta V segments proved productive either about 87% or about 30% of the time.

Primers for the PCR totalled 60 Vbeta and 13 Jbeta. Sequencing used immunoSEQ multiplex PCR; TCRdb keeps in-frame clones, though not all of them. The repertoire shows some 80,000 clones; the top ten hold about 1.1%. Details on this clone: Its antigen is currently unknown.

The CDR3 has 14 residues. V shed 4 bases, J shed 2 bases, and the junction held 2 bases outside the gene matches. Germline CDR1 and CDR2: LGHNA and YNFKEQ. Sequenced material: PBMCs. The chain carries TRBV4-2 and TRBJ2-7; 10 nucleotides agree with TRBD1. This receptor was taken from a woman in her 30s in good health and CMV-seronegative. As DNA, the CDR3 is TGTGCCAGCAGCCCCGGGACAGGGGCCTACGAGCAGTACTTC. It codes for CASSPGTGAYEQYF.